A selection of T cell receptor beta chains follows, all from one sample in a study of PD-L1 blockade in urothelial cancer. TCRdb's table, derived via immunoSEQ multiplex PCR, lists solely in-frame clones and lacks some. This repertoire shows some 87,000 clones, about nine tenths found once; its top ten account for 2%. The sequencing used PBMCs, collected around atezolizumab (anti-PD-L1) treatment. The source of these receptors is a man aged 55 to 70 with urothelial cancer. The CDR3 runs from the conserved cysteine through the conserved F or W. The D gene is left open where the match is weak. Some rows have no size entry. The others give once, few or many, or a class for an expanded clone.

D gene	V gene	J gene	clone size	CDR3 DNA	CDR3 protein
TRBD1	TRBV6-5	TRBJ2-7	-	TGTGCCAGCAGTAGATCGGGACAGGGGATCTACGAGCAGTACTTC	CASSRSGQGIYEQYF
-	TRBV4-1	TRBJ1-5	few	TGCGCCAGCAGCCAAGAGGAGGTTCGGGCAGCCCAGCATTTT	CASSQEEVRAAQHF
-	TRBV27	TRBJ1-5	once	TGTGCCAGCTCGGACAGCCAAAATCAGCCCCAGCATTTT	CASSDSQNQPQHF
-	TRBV5-5	TRBJ1-3	-	TGTGCCAGCAGCTTATTCGGGAGCAACACCATATATTTT	CASSLFGSNTIYF
TRBD2	TRBV7-9	TRBJ2-1	once	TGTGCCAGCAGCTCGACTAGCGGGGGGCGCAATGAGCAGTTCTTC	CASSSTSGGRNEQFF
-	TRBV5-6	TRBJ2-1	-	TGTGCCAGCAGCTTGACAAGTGCCCGCAATGAGCAGTTCTTC	CASSLTSARNEQFF
-	TRBV14	TRBJ2-3	-	TGTGCCAGCAGCCAAGATGTTAGCCCAGTCACAGATACGCAGTATTTT	CASSQDVSPVTDTQYF
TRBD2	TRBV7-9	TRBJ2-7	-	TGTGCCAGCAGTCGTGGGACTAGCGCCTACGAGCAGTACTTC	CASSRGTSAYEQYF
TRBD1	TRBV7-2	TRBJ2-1	few	TGTGCCAGCAGCGAGGACAGGGGGCGAAATGAGCAGTTCTTC	CASSEDRGRNEQFF
-	TRBV4-1	TRBJ2-5	-	TGCGCCAGCAGCCAATCCAGCGCCCAAGAGACCCAGTACTTC	CASSQSSAQETQYF
TRBD2	TRBV6-5	TRBJ2-7	-	TGTGCCAGCAGTTACCTGCTAGCGGGAGCCTACGAGCAGTACTTC	CASSYLLAGAYEQYF
-	TRBV2	TRBJ2-1	-	TGTGCCAGCAGTCTGGAGGGCCCTGGCAATGAGCAGTTCTTC	CASSLEGPGNEQFF
-	TRBV5-1	TRBJ2-7	few	TGCGCCAGCAGTGGGGGGGCCATCCAGAACGAGCAGTACTTC	CASSGGAIQNEQYF
TRBD2	TRBV7-2	TRBJ2-3	-	TGTGCCAGCAGCCCGATCGGAGCGGGGGGATCCACAGATACGCAGTATTTT	CASSPIGAGGSTDTQYF
TRBD1	TRBV5-4	TRBJ2-1	-	TGTGCCAGCAGTTCCGGGACAGACTCCTACAATGAGCAGTTCTTC	CASSSGTDSYNEQFF
-	TRBV5-4	TRBJ2-3	-	TGTGCCAGCAGCCTGGCGACTAGAATCGGCACAGATACGCAGTATTTT	CASSLATRIGTDTQYF
TRBD2	TRBV6-1	TRBJ2-7	few	TGTGCCAGCAGTGGCCTAGCGGGAGTAACCTACGAGCAGTACTTC	CASSGLAGVTYEQYF
TRBD2	TRBV7-2	TRBJ2-7	-	TGTGCCAGCAGCCCTGGGAGGGCCCCCTACGAGCAGTACTTC	CASSPGRAPYEQYF
-	TRBV7-9	TRBJ1-2	-	TGTGCCAGCAGCCCAAGAGGGATGCACGGCTACACCTTC	CASSPRGMHGYTF
-	TRBV5-1	TRBJ2-5	-	TGCGCCAGCAGTCTAGGGAGTACCGAAGAGACCCAGTACTTC	CASSLGSTEETQYF
TRBD1	TRBV2	TRBJ1-5	-	TGTGCCAGCAGTGTACAGGGGGCCTGGAATCAGCCCCAGCATTTT	CASSVQGAWNQPQHF